What follows describes a single T cell receptor (beta chain). Some clones are missing from TCRdb's copy, which holds only in-frame ones; the method was immunoSEQ multiplex PCR. The sample shows about 180,000 clones, approximately 80% of them seen only once. The V end lost 1 base, the J end lost 6 bases, and 15 bases lay between the germline ends. This CDR3 has 15 residues. The V gene's germline CDR1 is LGHNA and CDR2 YNFKEQ. The sample comes from a study of blood T cell repertoires in COVID-19. Sequenced input: peripheral blood. The rearrangement joins TRBV4-2 to TRBJ1-2; maybe TRBD1 (6 bases). The TCR originated in a woman in her forties with COVID-19, enrolled during active disease. The CDR3 spells CASSQGRARQDGYTF. CDR3 nucleotides: TGTGCCAGCAGCCAAGGGCGGGCCAGACAGGATGGCTACACCTTC.